The 2 T cell receptor beta chains listed next were all sequenced from one sample in a study of OX40 agonist ivuxolimab in advanced cancers. Here immunoSEQ multiplex PCR was the method, and the copy in TCRdb shows in-frame clones only, minus some. The sample has 75,000 to 95,000 clones; around 86% are singletons. Sequencing was performed on CD4+ or CD8+ T cells sorted from blood, taken in a trial of the OX40 agonist ivuxolimab. All receptors come from an adult with an advanced solid tumor such as melanoma, head and neck, liver or kidney cancer.

As regards this clone: Other nucleotide sequences from this sample produce the same CDR3. The rearrangement uses TRBV18 and TRBJ1-6; the match to TRBD1 covers 9 bases. Per germline, CDR1 KGHSH and CDR2 LQKENI. The CDR3 length is 16 residues. V was clipped by 3 bases and J by 6 bases; unmatched bases: 6. The CDR3 DNA sequence: TGTGCCAGCTCACCGGTGCAGGGACAGGGTAATTCACCCCTCCACTTT. Protein: CASSPVQGQGNSPLHF.

The chain employs TRBV5-4 and TRBJ1-4; D not certain. V was trimmed by 5 bases and J by 8 bases, leaving 16 bases between them. CDR3 size: 14 residues. Germline lookup yields CDR1 SGHNT and CDR2 YYREEE (reference sequence). CDR3 in DNA: TGTGCCAGCAGTCCCGGAGGAGGAGAGGAAAAACTGTTTTTT. Protein product: CASSPGGGEEKLFF.